The clone carrying this T cell receptor beta chain was found a few times. What it binds is unknown. Flow cytometry had shown expanded CD8+CD57+ cells in the patients chosen for sequencing. The data stem from a study of CD8+CD57+ T cells in acquired aplastic anemia. The overall study: Mean DNA quantity obtained from sorted CD4+ and CD8+ cells was 3.2 ug. Overall study results and limits: Patients did not significantly differ from controls in CD8+ Simpson's diversity.

With 3 bases removed from V and 4 bases from J, the gap between germline ends came to 10 bases. Germline assignment: CDR1 SGHRS and CDR2 YFSETQ. The CDR3 consists of 13 residues. TCR beta VDJ and CDR3 profiling used genomic DNA as template. TCRdb re-derived calls from the reads in MiXCR, one entry per CDR3 protein. The table shows roughly 260,000 distinct CDR3 sequences, with roughly half occurring only once. This TCR was sampled from a human donor with aplastic anemia. The sample was sorted CD4+, CD8+, or CD8+CD57+ T cells (not recorded which) from PBMCs. J is TRBJ1-1 and V is TRBV5-1; TRBD1 is a possible D gene (6 bases). Here the CDR3 DNA reads TGCGCCAGCAGCTGGGAGACAGGCACTGAAGCTTTCTTT. It is translated as CASSWETGTEAFF.